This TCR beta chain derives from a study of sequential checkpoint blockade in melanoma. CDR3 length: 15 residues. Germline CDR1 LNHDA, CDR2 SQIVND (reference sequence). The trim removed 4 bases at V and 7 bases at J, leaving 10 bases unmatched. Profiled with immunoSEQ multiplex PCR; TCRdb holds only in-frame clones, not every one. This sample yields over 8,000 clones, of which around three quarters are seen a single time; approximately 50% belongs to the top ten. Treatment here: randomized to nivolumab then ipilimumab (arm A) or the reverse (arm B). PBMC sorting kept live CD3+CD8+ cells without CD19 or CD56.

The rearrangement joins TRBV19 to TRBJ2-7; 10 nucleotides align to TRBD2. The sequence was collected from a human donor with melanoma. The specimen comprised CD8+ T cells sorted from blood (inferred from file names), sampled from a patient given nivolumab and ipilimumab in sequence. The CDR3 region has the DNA TGTGCCAGTAGTACACGCAGCGGGGGGGCCGCTGAGCAGTACTTC. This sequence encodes CASSTRSGGAAEQYF.